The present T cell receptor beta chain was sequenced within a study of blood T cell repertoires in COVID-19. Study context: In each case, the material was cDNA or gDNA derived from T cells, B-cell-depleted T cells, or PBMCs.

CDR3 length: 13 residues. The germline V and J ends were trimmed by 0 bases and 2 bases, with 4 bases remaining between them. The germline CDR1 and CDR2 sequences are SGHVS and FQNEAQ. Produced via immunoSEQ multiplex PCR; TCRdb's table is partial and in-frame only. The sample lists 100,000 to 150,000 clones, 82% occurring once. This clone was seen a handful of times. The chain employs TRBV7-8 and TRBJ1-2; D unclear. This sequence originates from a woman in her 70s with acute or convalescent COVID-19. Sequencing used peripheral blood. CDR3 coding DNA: TGTGCCAGCAGCTTAGCGGAGAACTATGGCTACACCTTC. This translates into CASSLAENYGYTF. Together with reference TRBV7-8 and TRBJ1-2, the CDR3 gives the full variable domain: GAGVSQSPRYKVAKRGQDVALRCDPISGHVSLFWYQQALGQGPEFLTYFQNEAQLDKSGLPSDRFFAERPEGSVSTLKIQRTQQEDSAVYLCASSLAENYGYTFGSGTRLTVV.